These T cell receptor beta chains were read from a single sample in a study of cytomegalovirus exposure and HLA in healthy donors. Sequencing used immunoSEQ multiplex PCR; TCRdb keeps in-frame clones, though not all of them. The table records under 95,000 clones, just over 90% of them present only once. Specimen: PBMCs. The receptors derive from a man aged 30 to 45 in good health and CMV-seronegative. Both conserved end residues are part of each CDR3. The order of the fields is D gene, J gene, clone size, CDR3 length, V gene, CDR3 protein, CDR3 DNA. The D gene is left open where the match is weak. Some rows mark clone size as missing; the rest say once, few, many or name a class of expanded clone.

D: .
J: TRBJ2-2
size: once
length: 16
V: TRBV27
CDR3: CASSFITPVLTGELFF
DNA: TGTGCCAGCAGTTTCATCACACCAGTTTTAACCGGGGAGCTGTTTTTT

D: TRBD1
J: TRBJ1-2
size: once
length: 13
V: TRBV5-8
CDR3: CASSRDRNYGYTF
DNA: TGTGCCAGCAGCCGGGACAGAAACTATGGCTACACCTTC

D: .
J: TRBJ2-2
size: .
length: 15
V: TRBV28
CDR3: CASSLRESGTGELFF
DNA: TGTGCCAGCAGTTTAAGGGAGTCAGGCACCGGGGAGCTGTTTTTT

D: .
J: TRBJ1-1
size: .
length: 17
V: TRBV21-1
CDR3: CASSKERQDGGSTEAFF
DNA: TGTGCCAGCAGCAAAGAGAGACAGGACGGAGGAAGCACTGAAGCTTTCTTT

D: .
J: TRBJ1-1
size: .
length: 14
V: TRBV14
CDR3: CASSQESQYTEAFF
DNA: TGTGCCAGCAGCCAAGAAAGTCAGTACACTGAAGCTTTCTTT

D: .
J: TRBJ2-7
size: .
length: 14
V: TRBV5-1
CDR3: CASSSPGQNYEQYF
DNA: TGCGCCAGCAGCTCTCCGGGTCAAAACTACGAGCAGTACTTC

D: TRBD2
J: TRBJ2-7
size: .
length: 15
V: TRBV9
CDR3: CASSAPGTSKDEQYF
DNA: TGTGCCAGCAGCGCCCCCGGGACTAGTAAGGACGAGCAGTACTTC

D: .
J: TRBJ1-6
size: .
length: 14
V: TRBV19
CDR3: CASSIRDWNSPLHF
DNA: TGTGCCAGTAGTATTAGGGACTGGAATTCACCCCTCCACTTT

D: TRBD2
J: TRBJ2-1
size: .
length: 16
V: TRBV5-4
CDR3: CASSSASGGNYNEQFF
DNA: TGTGCCAGCAGCTCCGCTAGCGGGGGAAACTACAATGAGCAGTTCTTC

D: .
J: TRBJ1-2
size: .
length: 17
V: TRBV4-1
CDR3: CASSQDPSGSTYMGYTF
DNA: TGCGCCAGCAGCCAAGATCCTAGCGGCAGCACCTATATGGGCTACACCTTC

D: TRBD2
J: TRBJ2-2
size: .
length: 17
V: TRBV18
CDR3: CASNPGVAGANTGELFF
DNA: TGTGCCAGCAACCCCGGAGTAGCGGGAGCCAACACCGGGGAGCTGTTTTTT

D: .
J: TRBJ2-5
size: .
length: 15
V: TRBV4-1
CDR3: CASSQGQAVEETQYF
DNA: TGCGCCAGCAGCCAAGGACAGGCTGTAGAAGAGACCCAGTACTTC

D: .
J: TRBJ2-5
size: .
length: 16
V: TRBV5-8
CDR3: CASSLGWGQGFETQYF
DNA: TGTGCCAGCAGCTTGGGATGGGGGCAGGGATTCGAGACCCAGTACTTC

D: TRBD1
J: TRBJ1-4
size: .
length: 16
V: TRBV5-1
CDR3: CASSRKSGQAEGELFF
DNA: TGCGCCAGCAGCAGAAAATCAGGACAGGCGGAAGGGGAACTGTTTTTT

D: .
J: TRBJ1-6
size: .
length: 16
V: TRBV5-4
CDR3: CASSSGAGVGDSPLHF
DNA: TGTGCCAGCAGCTCCGGCGCGGGGGTGGGGGATTCACCCCTCCACTTT

D: .
J: TRBJ1-1
size: many
length: 16
V: TRBV27
CDR3: CASSLYGGNLNTEAFF
DNA: TGTGCCAGCAGTTTATATGGCGGAAACTTGAACACTGAAGCTTTCTTT

D: TRBD2
J: TRBJ2-2
size: .
length: 15
V: TRBV28
CDR3: CASSFSGKNTGELFF
DNA: TGTGCCAGCAGTTTTAGCGGGAAGAACACCGGGGAGCTGTTTTTT

D: TRBD1
J: TRBJ1-2
size: .
length: 15
V: TRBV9
CDR3: CASSSRQGQVEGYTF
DNA: TGTGCCAGCAGCTCCCGCCAGGGACAGGTAGAAGGCTACACCTTC

D: .
J: TRBJ1-3
size: once
length: 14
V: TRBV5-1
CDR3: CASSDGGSGNTIYF
DNA: TGCGCCAGCAGCGACGGAGGTTCTGGAAACACCATATATTTT

D: TRBD1
J: TRBJ1-2
size: .
length: 16
V: TRBV4-1
CDR3: CASSQVDRGRGGGYTF
DNA: TGCGCCAGCAGCCAAGTGGACAGGGGGCGCGGTGGGGGCTACACCTTC

D: .
J: TRBJ1-5
size: .
length: 12
V: TRBV28
CDR3: CASSFRGQPQHF
DNA: TGTGCCAGCAGTTTTAGAGGTCAGCCCCAGCATTTT

D: .
J: TRBJ1-1
size: .
length: 18
V: TRBV28
CDR3: CASSLTGNVGAGNTEAFF
DNA: TGTGCCAGCAGCCTAACCGGAAACGTGGGGGCAGGGAACACTGAAGCTTTCTTT

D: .
J: TRBJ2-5
size: .
length: 13
V: TRBV2
CDR3: CASGRTGLETQYF
DNA: TGTGCCAGCGGAAGAACAGGATTAGAGACCCAGTACTTC

D: .
J: TRBJ2-5
size: .
length: 15
V: TRBV27
CDR3: CASSLRGYSDETQYF
DNA: TGTGCCAGCAGTTTAAGAGGTTATAGCGATGAGACCCAGTACTTC

D: TRBD1
J: TRBJ2-3
size: .
length: 15
V: TRBV30
CDR3: CAWSSTGYQSDTQYF
DNA: TGTGCCTGGAGCTCGACAGGGTATCAGTCAGATACGCAGTATTTT

D: TRBD2
J: TRBJ2-1
size: once
length: 16
V: TRBV28
CDR3: CAGGAGGRGVYNEQFF
DNA: TGTGCCGGCGGGGCTGGCGGGAGGGGGGTTTACAATGAGCAGTTCTTC

D: TRBD2
J: TRBJ2-1
size: .
length: 14
V: TRBV5-1
CDR3: CASSILAGSNEQFF
DNA: TGCGCCAGCAGCATATTAGCGGGAAGCAATGAGCAGTTCTTC

D: TRBD1
J: TRBJ1-2
size: .
length: 17
V: TRBV10-1
CDR3: CASSAPGDRGLGIDYTF
DNA: TGCGCCAGCAGTGCCCCTGGGGACAGGGGCCTGGGTATCGACTACACTTTC

D: .
J: TRBJ1-5
size: .
length: 14
V: TRBV6-5
CDR3: CASRLQGGNQPQHF
DNA: TGTGCCAGCAGGCTACAGGGAGGGAATCAGCCCCAGCATTTT

D: .
J: TRBJ1-1
size: .
length: 15
V: TRBV14
CDR3: CASSPFRGTNTEAFF
DNA: TGTGCCAGCAGCCCCTTTAGGGGGACGAACACTGAAGCTTTCTTT

D: TRBD2
J: TRBJ2-3
size: .
length: 15
V: TRBV9
CDR3: CASSVAGGITDTQYF
DNA: TGTGCCAGCAGCGTCGCGGGAGGAATCACAGATACGCAGTATTTT

D: .
J: TRBJ2-7
size: .
length: 14
V: TRBV6-1
CDR3: CASSEWSTGYEQYF
DNA: TGTGCCAGCAGTGAATGGTCGACAGGCTACGAGCAGTACTTC

D: .
J: TRBJ1-3
size: .
length: 16
V: TRBV6-1
CDR3: CASSEQSPGSGNTIYF
DNA: TGTGCCAGCAGTGAACAATCCCCAGGGTCTGGAAACACCATATATTTT

D: TRBD1
J: TRBJ1-5
size: .
length: 15
V: TRBV7-3
CDR3: CASSLRRQGSQPQHF
DNA: TGTGCCAGCAGCTTACGCCGACAGGGCAGTCAGCCCCAGCATTTT

D: .
J: TRBJ1-1
size: .
length: 15
V: TRBV6-1
CDR3: CASSESRGGDTEAFF
DNA: TGTGCCAGCAGTGAATCCAGGGGAGGGGACACTGAAGCTTTCTTT

D: TRBD1
J: TRBJ1-1
size: once
length: 14
V: TRBV19
CDR3: CASDIGGSGTEAFF
DNA: TGTGCCAGTGACATAGGGGGCTCAGGCACTGAAGCTTTCTTT

D: TRBD1
J: TRBJ2-7
size: once
length: 17
V: TRBV14
CDR3: CASSQPRGTGATYEQYF
DNA: TGTGCCAGCAGCCAACCACGGGGGACAGGAGCTACCTACGAGCAGTACTTC

D: TRBD1
J: TRBJ1-2
size: .
length: 13
V: TRBV19
CDR3: CASHVGQDYGYTF
DNA: TGTGCCAGTCACGTGGGACAGGATTATGGCTACACCTTC

D: TRBD2
J: TRBJ2-5
size: .
length: 13
V: TRBV2
CDR3: CAKAGGRQETQYF
DNA: TGTGCCAAAGCGGGAGGGCGACAAGAGACCCAGTACTTC

D: TRBD2
J: TRBJ2-7
size: .
length: 13
V: TRBV28
CDR3: CASSGTIAYEQYF
DNA: TGTGCCAGCAGTGGGACTATCGCCTACGAGCAGTACTTC

D: TRBD1
J: TRBJ2-7
size: .
length: 14
V: TRBV19
CDR3: CASSWDRASYEQYF
DNA: TGTGCCAGTAGTTGGGACAGAGCCTCCTACGAGCAGTACTTC

D: .
J: TRBJ2-1
size: .
length: 15
V: TRBV28
CDR3: CASSFVDSKYNEQFF
DNA: TGTGCCAGCAGTTTTGTCGACAGCAAATACAATGAGCAGTTCTTC

D: TRBD1
J: TRBJ2-7
size: .
length: 12
V: TRBV19
CDR3: CASSTRQGEPYF
DNA: TGTGCCAGTAGTACCAGACAGGGGGAGCCGTACTTC

D: TRBD2
J: TRBJ2-7
size: .
length: 14
V: TRBV9
CDR3: CASSGSGGPYEQYF
DNA: TGTGCCAGCAGCGGTAGCGGGGGTCCCTACGAGCAGTACTTC

D: .
J: TRBJ1-1
size: .
length: 12
V: TRBV29-1
CDR3: CSALVGSTEAFF
DNA: TGCAGCGCGTTGGTTGGGAGCACTGAAGCTTTCTTT

D: .
J: TRBJ1-2
size: once
length: 17
V: TRBV5-5
CDR3: CASSLDRDNRLNYGYTF
DNA: TGTGCCAGCAGCTTGGATCGGGACAATCGGCTAAACTATGGCTACACCTTC

D: .
J: TRBJ1-1
size: .
length: 14
V: TRBV15
CDR3: CATSRDFSSAEAFF
DNA: TGTGCCACCAGCAGAGATTTTTCAAGCGCTGAAGCTTTCTTT

D: .
J: TRBJ1-1
size: .
length: 16
V: TRBV2
CDR3: CASQRYLIEGGTEAFF
DNA: TGTGCCAGCCAACGCTACCTGATAGAAGGGGGCACTGAAGCTTTCTTT

D: TRBD2
J: TRBJ2-3
size: .
length: 14
V: TRBV5-1
CDR3: CASSEGGLADTQYF
DNA: TGCGCCAGCAGCGAAGGGGGACTAGCAGATACGCAGTATTTT